The 22 T cell receptor beta chains presented below share a single source sample, sequenced in a study of blood T cell repertoires in COVID-19. Repertoires were generated with immunoSEQ multiplex PCR, while TCRdb's copy carries only in-frame clones and drops some. In the table there are around 130,000 clones, 70% to 90% of which are singletons. The sample was peripheral blood. The receptors were sampled from a woman between 50 and 59 years old who had recovered from COVID-19.

V and J are TRBV7-3 and TRBJ2-3; tentatively, D is TRBD2 (5 bases). From germline, CDR1 is SGHTA and CDR2 FQGTGA. The CDR3 consists of 14 residues. Trimming shortened V by 5 bases and J by 5 bases, and 14 bases separated the two germline ends. CDR3 coding DNA: TGTGCCAGCAGCCCCCGTGAGGGCCGAGATACGCAGTATTTT. It yields the protein CASSPREGRDTQYF.

The V and J genes are TRBV5-1 and TRBJ2-3, with TRBD2 matching over 10 bases. With V trimmed by 4 bases and J by 4 bases, 3 bases remained unmatched. The CDR3 is made up of 14 amino acids. The germline CDR1 and CDR2 sequences are SGHRS and YFSETQ. DNA of the CDR3: TGCGCCAGCAGCCTCGGGACTAGCGCAGATACGCAGTATTTT. Translation gives CASSLGTSADTQYF.

J is TRBJ1-1 and V is TRBV29-1, with 7 bases fitting TRBD1. CDR1 and CDR2 (germline): SQVTM, ANQGSEA. Germline trimming cut 8 bases from V and 1 base from J; bases unmatched to any gene: 7. CDR3 length equals 13 residues. This CDR3 is CSTSGTANTEAFF. The CDR3 DNA reads as TGCAGCACTTCCGGGACAGCGAACACTGAAGCTTTCTTT.

The chain recombines TRBV6-1 with TRBJ1-6, with a weak D call TRBD1 (5 bases). This CDR3 contains 14 residues. Trimming removed 3 bases from V and 8 bases from J, with 11 bases in between. Per germline, CDR1 MNHNS and CDR2 SASEGT. This chain's CDR3 is CASSEAGVDSPLHF. The CDR3 bases are TGTGCCAGCAGTGAGGCGGGGGTGGATTCACCCCTCCACTTT.

The J gene is TRBJ2-2, the V gene TRBV18; D is uncertain. The CDR3 length is 15 residues. V dropped 2 bases and J dropped 2 bases, with 9 bases sitting between them. The germline V gene encodes CDR1 KGHSH and CDR2 LQKENI. The chain's CDR3 is CASSPGQVNTGELFF. The CDR3 nucleotides read TGTGCCAGCTCACCAGGTCAGGTCAACACCGGGGAGCTGTTTTTT.

This chain's CDR3 is CASSSDRAPNQPQHF. CDR3 bases: TGTGCCAGCAGTTCCGACAGGGCCCCCAATCAGCCCCAGCATTTT. The rearrangement uses TRBV2 and TRBJ1-5; TRBD1 matches at 7 bases. Germline CDR1 SNHLY, CDR2 FYNNEI. This CDR3 region has 15 residues. V trimming: 5 bases; J trimming: 3 bases; junction bases outside the gene matches: 7.

This rearrangement joins TRBV7-3 to TRBJ1-1; D is unclear. Per the germline V gene, CDR1 is SGHTA and CDR2 is FQGTGA. The CDR3 runs to 13 residues. The V and J ends lost 3 bases and 5 bases respectively, with 10 bases between them. CDR3 DNA sequence: TGTGCCAGCAGCTTTGTAGAGGGAACTGAAGCTTTCTTT. It is translated as CASSFVEGTEAFF. Supplemented by reference TRBV7-3 and TRBJ1-1, the full variable domain reads GAGVSQTPSNKVTEKGKYVELRCDPISGHTALYWYRQSLGQGPEFLIYFQGTGAADDSGLPNDRFFAVRPEGSVSTLKIQRTERGDSAVYLCASSFVEGTEAFFGQGTRLTVV.

In this sample, this clone turned up a few times. This chain uses TRBV30 with TRBJ2-6, with 8 bases lining up with TRBD2. V was pared by 1 base and J by 1 base, with 0 bases of the junction left unmatched. CDR1 is GTSNPN and CDR2 is SVGIG in the germline V gene (reference sequence). The CDR3 extends over 15 amino acids. Here the CDR3 reads CAWSGGGSGANVLTF. In nucleotides, the CDR3 is TGTGCCTGGAGTGGCGGGGGGTCTGGGGCCAACGTCCTGACTTTC.

The chain recombines TRBV7-2 with TRBJ1-2; 8 bases align to TRBD1. V lost 2 bases, J lost 3 bases, and 5 bases stayed unmatched. Germline CDR1 is SGHTA and CDR2 is FQGNSA. The CDR3 runs 15 residues. For the CDR3, the DNA is TGTGCCAGCAGCTTAAACGGACAGGGCGACTATGGCTACACCTTC. Translating it yields CASSLNGQGDYGYTF.

V and J are TRBV11-3 and TRBJ2-7; D may be TRBD2 (5 bases). The germline V gene encodes CDR1 SGHNT and CDR2 YENEEA. The V end lost 1 base, the J end lost 6 bases, and 13 bases lay between the germline ends. CDR3 length: 14 residues. The CDR3 sequence is CASSLVRTLGEQYF. The CDR3 nucleotides read TGTGCCAGCAGCTTAGTTCGGACTCTCGGCGAGCAGTACTTC.

V gene TRBV7-6 combines with J gene TRBJ2-3; TRBD1 matches 9 bases. From germline, CDR1 is SGHVS and CDR2 FNYEAQ. There are 17 residues in the CDR3. Germline trimming cut 5 bases from V and 4 bases from J; bases unmatched to any gene: 13. The CDR3 region has the DNA TGTGCCAGCAGCGTTTCACCGGGACAGGGACGCTCAGATACGCAGTATTTT. Its translation: CASSVSPGQGRSDTQYF. The full variable domain, completed using reference TRBV7-6 and TRBJ2-3, is GAGVSQSPRYKVTKRGQDVALRCDPISGHVSLYWYRQALGQGPEFLTYFNYEAQQDKSGLPNDRFSAERPEGSISTLTIQRTEQRDSAMYRCASSVSPGQGRSDTQYFGPGTRLTVL.

This clone occurred a few times. This chain connects TRBV5-1 to TRBJ1-4; D possibly corresponds to TRBD1 (6 bases). The length of the CDR3 is 14 residues. Germline V gives CDR1 SGHRS, CDR2 YFSETQ. Between the trimmed V and J ends, which lost 0 bases and 8 bases, there was a span of 11 bases. The CDR3 reads CASSLGQGHEKLFF. CDR3 DNA sequence: TGCGCCAGCAGCTTGGGCCAGGGGCACGAAAAACTGTTTTTT.

This chain connects TRBV29-1 to TRBJ1-2; TRBD1 is a possible D gene (5 bases). V lost 7 bases, J lost 3 bases, and 18 bases lay in between. Germline V gene lookup returns CDR1 SQVTM and CDR2 ANQGSEA. The CDR3 length is 14 residues. CDR3 region: CSATGLLGDYGYTF. DNA for the CDR3: TGCAGCGCCACAGGCCTTCTCGGAGACTATGGCTACACCTTC.

This chain joins TRBV5-4 and TRBJ2-1, with 8 bases matching TRBD2. CDR1 and CDR2 from the germline V gene are SGHNT and YYREEE (reference sequence). The CDR3 extends over 17 amino acids. J was trimmed by 13 bases and V by 3 bases; bases with no gene match: 21. The CDR3 is CASSSPLFGRAGVEQFF. The CDR3 DNA follows: TGTGCCAGCAGCTCACCCCTATTTGGTCGAGCGGGAGTTGAACAGTTCTTC.

The chain combines TRBV18 with TRBJ1-5, with unresolved D. This CDR3 is built from 15 residues. Per the germline V gene, CDR1 is KGHSH and CDR2 is LQKENI. Deletions cut 0 bases from V and 5 bases from J, with 11 bases between. This chain's CDR3 is CASSPPGGSDQPQHF. The CDR3 bases are TGTGCCAGCTCACCACCGGGAGGTTCTGATCAGCCCCAGCATTTT.

The J gene is TRBJ2-5, the V gene TRBV2; 10 bases agree with TRBD2. V lost 3 bases and J lost 4; bases outside the gene matches: 8. CDR1 and CDR2 from the germline V gene are SNHLY and FYNNEI. This CDR3 is 16 amino acids long. The CDR3 is CASSDSLAGVRETQYF. The CDR3 region has the DNA TGTGCCAGCAGTGACTCGCTAGCGGGAGTGAGAGAGACCCAGTACTTC.

The chain is built from TRBV29-1 and TRBJ2-5; a possible D gene is TRBD1 (5 bases). The CDR3 is 13 amino acids. CDR1 is SQVTM and CDR2 is ANQGSEA in the germline V gene. V lost 1 base, J lost 4 bases, and 10 bases lay in between. The DNA of the CDR3 is TGCAGCGTTGAAGCAGGGTTAGGAGAGACCCAGTACTTC. Its translation is CSVEAGLGETQYF.

The chain has TRBV5-6 and TRBJ2-3, with a tentative D call TRBD1 (6 bases). The CDR3 runs 16 residues. Trimming removed 1 base at V and 2 bases at J, with 14 bases between. Germline V gene data show CDR1 as SGHDT and CDR2 as YYEEEE. The chain's CDR3 is CASSLIGDTNTDTQYF. CDR3 nucleotide sequence: TGTGCCAGCAGCTTGATTGGGGACACAAACACAGATACGCAGTATTTT.

This chain connects TRBV6-5 to TRBJ2-4; 11 bases line up with TRBD1. The germline CDR1 and CDR2 sequences are MNHEY and SVGAGI. The CDR3 runs to 15 residues. The trim removed 6 bases at V and 8 bases at J, leaving 9 bases unmatched. The CDR3 DNA reads as TGTGCCAGCAGCTGGGACAGGGGGGTTAAAGACATTCAGTACTTC. Protein product: CASSWDRGVKDIQYF.

The chain combines TRBV7-9 with TRBJ2-5, with a possible D match to TRBD1 (5 bases). Germline V gives CDR1 SEHNR, CDR2 FQNEAQ (reference sequence). The CDR3 has 14 amino acids. Between the trimmed V and J ends, which lost 1 base and 6 bases, there was a span of 12 bases. The CDR3 protein is CASSLGRDWKTQYF. The CDR3 DNA is TGTGCCAGCAGCTTAGGCAGGGATTGGAAGACCCAGTACTTC.

This chain joins TRBV9 and TRBJ2-7, with a possible D match to TRBD2 (5 bases). V was shortened by 1 base and J by 0 bases, with 11 bases between the two germline ends. This CDR3 is built from 15 residues. Germline V CDR1 and CDR2: SGDLS, YYNGEE. CDR3 in DNA: TGTGCCAGCAGCGTATCCGAGGGATACTCCTACGAGCAGTACTTC. Amino acids: CASSVSEGYSYEQYF.

This clone was seen only a few times. The V and J genes are TRBV4-2 and TRBJ2-7, with 11 positions matching TRBD2. CDR1 is LGHNA, CDR2 YNFKEQ, per germline. Unmatched junction bases numbered 8, after V lost 1 base and J lost 0 bases. The CDR3 extends over 18 amino acids. CDR3 sequence (DNA): TGTGCCAGCAGCCAAGCACCCGGGACTAGCGGTCGCTCCTACGAGCAGTACTTC. Protein product: CASSQAPGTSGRSYEQYF.